Below are 27 T cell receptor beta chains sequenced from a single sample in a study of blood T cells in healthy people across ages. A second PCR of 7 to 11 cycles used a sample-barcoded 5' primer and a J-beta primer mix. TCRdb fed the 5' RACE reads into MiXCR, producing one record per CDR3 protein. Among some 710,000 distinct CDR3 sequences listed, about half were seen once. The sequencing input was blood. The receptors originated from a man older than 75 in good health.

In the case of this clonotype: This may come from a read error, since a much larger clone is one base off. The chain links TRBV29-1 to TRBJ2-1; TRBD1 aligns across 8 bases. Germline V gene sequence: CDR1 SQVTM, CDR2 ANQGSEA. J was trimmed by 7 bases and V by 6 bases; bases with no gene match: 11. There are 14 residues in the CDR3. In DNA, the CDR3 is TGCAGCGTCGCCGGTCAGGGGGCGCGTAATGAGCAGTTCTTC. Its translation: CSVAGQGARNEQFF.

This clonotype turned up a few times. This chain connects TRBV29-1 to TRBJ1-4; maybe TRBD1 (6 bases). This CDR3 is built from 14 residues. Per germline, CDR1 SQVTM and CDR2 ANQGSEA. Trimming pared 7 bases from V and 6 bases from J, leaving 18 bases between. CDR3 amino acids: CSERTGLLYEKLFF. CDR3 bases: TGCAGCGAGCGAACAGGGTTATTATATGAAAAACTGTTTTTT.

This clonotype showed up just a few times. The chain has TRBV7-2 and TRBJ1-4; weak D call: TRBD1 (6 bases). There are 20 residues in the CDR3. Germline CDR1 SGHTA, CDR2 FQGNSA. Trimming took 5 bases from V and 2 from J, leaving 27 bases between them. The CDR3 bases are TGTGCCAGCAGCCCGGGGGGGGCAGGGCTCATCCCCGGGACTAATGAAAAACTGTTTTTT. This sequence encodes CASSPGGAGLIPGTNEKLFF.

The J gene is TRBJ2-2, the V gene TRBV7-2; D ambiguous. Deletions cut 5 bases from V and 5 bases from J, with 9 bases between. Germline values: CDR1 SGHTA, CDR2 FQGNSA. This CDR3 spans 13 amino acids. In nucleotides, the CDR3 is TGTGCCAGCAGCCCCCAACTTACCGGGGAGCTGTTTTTT. Translated, it gives CASSPQLTGELFF.

In this sample, this clonotype turned up a few times. V usage is TRBV15 and J usage is TRBJ2-1; 8 nucleotides agree with TRBD2. Trimming at V came to 1 base and at J to 8 bases, leaving 1 base not matched to a gene. CDR1 LNHNV and CDR2 YYDKDF come from the germline V gene (reference sequence). CDR3 length: 13 residues. The CDR3: CATSRGSGDEQFF. CDR3 coding DNA: TGTGCCACCAGCAGAGGTAGCGGGGATGAGCAGTTCTTC.

This clonotype was found a few times. This sequence joins TRBV7-2 and TRBJ2-7, with 10 positions matching TRBD2. CDR1 and CDR2 from the germline V gene are SGHTA and FQGNSA. Trimming took 1 base from V and 5 from J; bases not matched to a gene: 5. The CDR3 length is 15 residues. Here the CDR3 reads CASSLVSSGSHEQYF. Written as DNA, the CDR3 is TGTGCCAGCAGCTTAGTTTCTAGCGGGAGCCACGAGCAGTACTTC.

This sequence joins TRBV12-3 or TRBV12-4 and TRBJ2-1; D is unresolved. The CDR3 runs to 16 residues. V was shortened by 4 bases and J by 8 bases, with 21 bases between the two germline ends. The CDR3: CASSSSMVFAEHEQFF. The DNA for the CDR3 is TGTGCCAGCAGTTCCTCTATGGTATTTGCTGAGCATGAGCAGTTCTTC.

Only a few counts were recorded for this clonotype. CDR3 nucleotide sequence: TGTGCCACCAGCAATTCTTACCGGGGGACTAGCGGAAATGAGCAGTTCTTC. Protein product: CATSNSYRGTSGNEQFF. The chain combines TRBV15 with TRBJ2-1; 11 nucleotides agree with TRBD2. V lost 4 bases and J lost 7; bases outside the gene matches: 12. The V gene's germline CDR1 is LNHNV and CDR2 YYDKDF (reference sequence). There are 17 residues in the CDR3.

V is TRBV4-1 and J is TRBJ2-1, with D perhaps TRBD1 (6 bases). The CDR3 runs 15 residues. Trimming cost V 0 bases and J 6 bases, with 12 bases left between them. Germline CDR1 and CDR2: MGHRA and YSYEKL. This CDR3 is CASSQDPGQPNEQFF. The CDR3 nucleotides are TGCGCCAGCAGCCAAGATCCGGGACAACCCAATGAGCAGTTCTTC.

The chain carries TRBV29-1 and TRBJ2-1; D may match TRBD1 or TRBD2 (5 bases each). The better agreement between TRBJ2-7 and the DNA end casts doubt on the J call. This CDR3 region has 12 residues. CDR1 SQVTM and CDR2 ANQGSEA come from the germline V gene. For the CDR3, the DNA is TGCAGCGTGGGACGACGGGGCTCCGAGCAGTACTTC. Its protein product is CSVGRRGSEQYF.

This clonotype was detected a few times. This chain connects TRBV7-8 to TRBJ2-1; 9 nucleotides agree with TRBD1. With V trimmed by 1 base and J by 8 bases, 3 bases remained unmatched. This CDR3 region has 14 residues. Germline assignment: CDR1 SGHVS and CDR2 FQNEAQ. The CDR3 DNA is TGTGCCAGCAGCTTAGGTGGGACAGGGTATGAGCAGTTCTTC. Amino acids: CASSLGGTGYEQFF.

The CDR3 nucleotides are TGTGCCAGCAGTTTAGACTTCAAGGGGAATGAGCAGTTCTTC. Protein sequence: CASSLDFKGNEQFF. The J gene is TRBJ2-1, the V gene TRBV12-3 or TRBV12-4; perhaps TRBD1 as D (5 bases). V dropped 1 base and J dropped 7 bases, with 11 bases sitting between them. The CDR3 sequence is 14 residues long.

A single count supports this clonotype. The V call is TRBV4-2, the J call TRBJ2-4; D is uncertain. The J call is in doubt because the DNA end fits TRBJ2-7 better. This CDR3 has 16 amino acids. The V gene's germline CDR1 is LGHNA and CDR2 YNFKEQ. The CDR3 loop is CASSSVEEKLWFEQYF. CDR3 nucleotide sequence: TGTGCCAGCAGCTCCGTAGAGGAAAAACTATGGTTCGAGCAGTACTTC.

This clonotype appeared once. The chain couples TRBV20-1 to TRBJ2-3; D unclear. CDR1 and CDR2 (germline): DFQATT, SNEGSKA (reference sequence). The CDR3 runs 12 residues. Trimming removed 0 bases from V and 6 bases from J, with 7 bases in between. CDR3 amino acids: CSARDWSDTQYF. CDR3 bases: TGCAGTGCTAGAGATTGGTCGGATACGCAGTATTTT.

The genes are TRBV20-1 and TRBJ2-3; 11 bases align to TRBD2. CDR3 size: 15 residues. Germline CDR1 and CDR2: DFQATT and SNEGSKA (reference sequence). V trimming: 5 bases; J trimming: 5 bases; junction bases outside the gene matches: 9. CDR3 sequence: CSALKLAGAVDTQYF. The CDR3 DNA is TGCAGTGCTCTTAAACTAGCGGGAGCGGTAGATACGCAGTATTTT.

The chain is built from TRBV7-2 and TRBJ1-1, with a possible D match to TRBD1 (6 bases). CDR1 and CDR2 from the germline V gene are SGHTA and FQGNSA. The V end was cut by 5 bases, the J end by 6 bases, with 19 bases between. The CDR3 is made up of 15 amino acids. CDR3 loop: CASSGGGQGRAEAFF. As DNA, the CDR3 is TGTGCCAGCAGCGGGGGGGGTCAGGGGAGGGCTGAAGCTTTCTTT.

This clonotype came up once. This chain connects TRBV4-2 to TRBJ2-7; 11 bases match TRBD2. The closer fit of TRBJ2-4 to the DNA end suggests the J call may be wrong. The CDR3 length is 17 residues. Germline V gives CDR1 LGHNA, CDR2 YNFKEQ. The CDR3 reads CASSPSTSGVAKNIQYF. CDR3 in DNA: TGTGCCAGCAGCCCCTCGACTAGCGGGGTCGCCAAAAACATTCAGTACTTC.

At least ten counts were recorded for this clonotype. The DNA for the CDR3 is TGTGCCAGCAGTTTTCCTCTGGGGCAGGAGTACTTC. It encodes CASSFPLGQEYF. The chain combines TRBV12-3 or TRBV12-4 with TRBJ2-5; a weak D match, TRBD1 (5 bases). The CDR3 is made up of 12 amino acids. The V end lost 3 bases, the J end lost 12 bases, and 14 bases lay between the germline ends.

V is TRBV12-3 or TRBV12-4 and J is TRBJ2-7, with 11 bases identical to TRBD1. Unmatched junction bases numbered 17, after V lost 6 bases and J lost 7 bases. There are 17 residues in the CDR3. Here the CDR3 DNA reads TGTGCCAGCAGCCCAGGGACAGGGGGACCCGAGGGGGATGAGCAGTACTTC. This encodes CASSPGTGGPEGDEQYF.

V is TRBV7-2 and J is TRBJ2-7; D may be TRBD1 (6 bases). Between the trimmed V and J ends, which lost 2 bases and 1 base, there was a span of 15 bases. CDR3 size: 16 residues. Germline loops: CDR1 SGHTA, CDR2 FQGNSA. This CDR3 reads CASSLSGTRPSYEQYF. The CDR3 nucleotides are TGTGCCAGCAGCTTATCTGGGACAAGGCCGTCCTACGAGCAGTACTTC.

The chain uses TRBV2 and TRBJ2-2; 9 bases agree with TRBD1. Trimming at V came to 6 bases and at J to 7 bases, leaving 9 bases not matched to a gene. Germline V gives CDR1 SNHLY, CDR2 FYNNEI. The CDR3 is made up of 15 amino acids. This CDR3 reads CASRNHRGLNGELFF. Here the CDR3 DNA reads TGTGCCAGCAGAAACCACAGGGGGCTTAACGGGGAGCTGTTTTTT.

With regard to this clonotype: A junction end diverges from the germline sequence, so it may reflect a read error. The chain carries TRBV7-2 and TRBJ2-1, with 8 bases matching TRBD2. The germline gives CDR1 SGHTA, CDR2 FQGNSA. The CDR3 consists of 16 residues. The CDR3 loop reads CASGFPPGLESDEQFF. In DNA, the CDR3 is TGTGCCAGCGGCTTCCCACCGGGACTAGAATCGGATGAGCAGTTCTTC.

This rearrangement joins TRBV6-5 to TRBJ1-4, with unresolved D. Trimming removed 2 bases from V and 7 bases from J, with 23 bases in between. The CDR3 is 18 amino acids. Germline CDR1 is MNHEY and CDR2 is SVGAGI. CDR3 residues: CASSYPKLIGGYGEKLFF. The CDR3 DNA sequence: TGTGCCAGCAGTTACCCTAAACTGATTGGAGGGTACGGTGAAAAACTGTTTTTT.

The rearrangement uses TRBV6-2 or TRBV6-3 and TRBJ1-5; a possible D gene is TRBD1 (5 bases). V was clipped by 6 bases and J by 6 bases, with 21 bases between them. The CDR3 has 16 amino acids. Looked up from germline, CDR1 is MNHEY and CDR2 is SVGEGT. CDR3 in amino acids: CASSQLQVKSGQPQHF. CDR3 coding DNA: TGTGCCAGCAGCCAATTACAGGTGAAAAGTGGTCAGCCCCAGCATTTT.

The rearrangement links TRBV7-9 to TRBJ2-7; 12 bases match TRBD2. J lost 7 bases, V lost 8 bases, and 9 bases had no gene match. Germline assignment: CDR1 SEHNR and CDR2 FQNEAQ (reference sequence). This CDR3 has 14 amino acids. This CDR3 reads CASDPSGRANEQYF. The CDR3 nucleotides are TGTGCCAGCGACCCTAGCGGGAGGGCTAATGAGCAGTACTTC. The variable domain in full, completed from reference TRBV7-9 and TRBJ2-7, reads DTGVSQNPRHKITKRGQNVTFRCDPISEHNRLYWYRQTLGQGPEFLTYFQNEAQLEKSRLLSDRFSAERPKGSFSTLEIQRTEQGDSAMYLCASDPSGRANEQYFGPGTRLTVT.

The sample holds many counts of this clonotype. V is TRBV29-1 and J is TRBJ2-7; 8 bases line up with TRBD1. CDR1 is SQVTM, CDR2 ANQGSEA, per germline. The CDR3 has 12 amino acids. The J segment lost 5 bases and the V segment lost 4 bases, leaving 4 bases of the junction unmatched. The CDR3 region has the DNA TGCAGCGTTGGGCAGGGGGCACACGAGCAGTACTTC. This gives the protein CSVGQGAHEQYF.

This clonotype was detected many times. The V call is TRBV4-2, the J call TRBJ2-1, with 12 positions matching TRBD2. There are 15 residues in the CDR3. Germline CDR1 LGHNA, CDR2 YNFKEQ. The junction had 11 bases not matched to a gene; V was cut back by 8 bases and J by 9 bases. CDR3 sequence (DNA): TGTGCCAGCCCCCGACTAGCGGGAGTTTTTGGTGAGCAGTTCTTC. It encodes CASPRLAGVFGEQFF.